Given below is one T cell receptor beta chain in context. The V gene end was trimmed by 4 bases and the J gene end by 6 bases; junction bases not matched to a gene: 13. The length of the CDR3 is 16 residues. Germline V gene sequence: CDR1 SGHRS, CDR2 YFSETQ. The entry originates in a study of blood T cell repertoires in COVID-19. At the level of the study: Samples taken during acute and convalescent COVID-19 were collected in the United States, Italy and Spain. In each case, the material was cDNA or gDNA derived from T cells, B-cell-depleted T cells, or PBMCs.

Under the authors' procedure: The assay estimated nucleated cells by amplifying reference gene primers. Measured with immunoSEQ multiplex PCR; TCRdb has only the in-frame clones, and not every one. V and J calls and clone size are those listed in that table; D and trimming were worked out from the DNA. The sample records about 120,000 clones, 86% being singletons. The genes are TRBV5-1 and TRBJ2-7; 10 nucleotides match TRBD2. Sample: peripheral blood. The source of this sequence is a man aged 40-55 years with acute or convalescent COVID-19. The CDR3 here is CASSDHGLAGEGEQYF. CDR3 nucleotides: TGCGCCAGCAGCGACCACGGGCTAGCGGGAGAGGGCGAGCAGTACTTC.